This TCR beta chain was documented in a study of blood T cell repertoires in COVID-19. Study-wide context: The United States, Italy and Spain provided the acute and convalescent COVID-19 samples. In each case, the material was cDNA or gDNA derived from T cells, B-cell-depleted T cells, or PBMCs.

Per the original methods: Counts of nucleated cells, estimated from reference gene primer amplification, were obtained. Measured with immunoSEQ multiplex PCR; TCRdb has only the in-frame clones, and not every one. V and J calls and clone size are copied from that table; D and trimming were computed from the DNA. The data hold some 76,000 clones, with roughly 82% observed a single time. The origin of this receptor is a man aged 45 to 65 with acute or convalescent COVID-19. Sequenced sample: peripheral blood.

The CDR3 reads CASSYSTDGLQYF. CDR3 DNA: TGTGCCAGCAGTTACTCGACGGACGGACTTCAGTACTTC. The chain combines TRBV6-6 with TRBJ2-7; TRBD2 is a possible D gene (5 bases). Per germline, CDR1 MNHNY and CDR2 SVGAGI (reference sequence). The CDR3 is 13 amino acids. Trimming cost V 0 bases and J 10 bases, with 13 bases left between them.